Below, 10 T cell receptor beta chains from the same sample are listed, as sequenced in a study of T cell repertoires in cytomegalovirus infection. One entry per CDR3 protein results from TCRdb running MiXCR on the reads. Among fewer than 300,000 distinct CDR3 sequences listed, roughly a quarter were seen once. Sequences were obtained from PBMCs. The receptors originated from a human donor in good health (CMV status not recorded). Some clones in this sample may be carry-over from other donors' samples.

This clonotype occurred many times. The genes are TRBV7-2 and TRBJ2-4, with D tentatively TRBD2 (5 bases). The CDR3 is 14 residues long. CDR1 and CDR2 from the germline V gene are SGHTA and FQGNSA. Trimming left V 2 bases short and J 6 bases short, with 11 bases between. In nucleotides, the CDR3 is TGTGCCAGCAGCTTAACGGGAACGGGAAACATTCAGTACTTC. Translated, it gives CASSLTGTGNIQYF.

This clonotype was recorded many times. The genes are TRBV19 and TRBJ2-7; D gene unclear. The CDR3 has 14 amino acids. V lost 3 bases to trimming and J lost 1 base, with 10 bases between them. CDR1 is LNHDA, CDR2 SQIVND, per germline (reference sequence). CDR3 DNA: TGTGCCAGTAGTATGATAGGCCAATCCTACGAGCAGTACGTC. Translation: CASSMIGQSYEQYV.

This clonotype was observed at least ten times. The V gene is TRBV28, the J gene TRBJ1-6; D gene ambiguous. The germline V and J ends were trimmed by 5 bases and 10 bases, with 15 bases remaining between them. The germline CDR1 and CDR2 sequences are MDHEN and SYDVKM. This CDR3 is 14 amino acids long. The CDR3 DNA is TGTGCCAGCAGTCCCCCCGAGAGACGATCACCCCTCCACTTT. This encodes CASSPPERRSPLHF.

This clonotype has a count of ten or more. V gene TRBV7-2 combines with J gene TRBJ2-7; D is undetermined. The CDR3 has 15 residues. The germline gives CDR1 SGHTA, CDR2 FQGNSA. Trimming removed 1 base from V and 0 bases from J, with 10 bases in between. The chain's CDR3 is CASSLEDGSSYEQYV. CDR3 DNA sequence: TGTGCCAGCAGCTTAGAGGACGGCAGCTCCTACGAGCAGTACGTC.

J is TRBJ2-7 and V is TRBV5-1; either TRBD1 or TRBD2 may supply D (5 bases each). The CDR3 is 13 residues long. The germline V gene encodes CDR1 SGHRS and CDR2 YFSETQ. The V and J ends lost 6 bases and 2 bases respectively, with 12 bases between them. This CDR3 reads CASNRDGTYEQYF. The CDR3 nucleotides are TGCGCCAGCAACCGGGACGGTACCTACGAGCAGTACTTC.

V is TRBV5-8 and J is TRBJ2-5, with unresolved D. Trimming took 0 bases from V and 2 from J, leaving 8 bases between them. This CDR3 spans 14 amino acids. Germline values: CDR1 SGHTS, CDR2 YDEGEE. The CDR3 DNA reads as TGTGCCAGCAGCTTGGGACTGGGGCAAGAGACCCAGTACTTC. Translating gives CASSLGLGQETQYF.

The chain joins TRBV29-1 to TRBJ2-7, with 7 bases fitting TRBD1. From germline, CDR1 is SQVTM and CDR2 ANQGSEA. The CDR3 is made up of 13 amino acids. V lost 5 bases, J lost 2 bases, and 6 bases stayed unmatched. CDR3 protein: CSVPGTVTYEQYF. The CDR3 DNA reads as TGCAGCGTTCCCGGGACAGTAACCTACGAGCAGTACTTC.

The chain links TRBV30 to TRBJ1-1; D might be TRBD1 (6 bases). V was shortened by 2 bases and J by 9 bases, with 13 bases between the two germline ends. The CDR3 covers 12 residues. The germline CDR1 and CDR2 sequences are GTSNPN and SVGIG (reference sequence). CDR3 DNA sequence: TGTGCCTGGAGTCAGGACAGCGGCCAAGCTTTCTTT. Translating gives CAWSQDSGQAFF.

This clonotype has a handful of counts. This rearrangement joins TRBV2 to TRBJ1-4, with a tentative D call TRBD1 (5 bases). This CDR3 has 13 amino acids. Trimming took off 7 bases at V and 5 bases at J, with 11 bases between the two ends. In germline, CDR1 is SNHLY, CDR2 FYNNEI. CDR3 sequence (DNA): TGTGCCAGCATTCTACGGGGGAATGAAAAACTGTTTTTT. Protein sequence: CASILRGNEKLFF.

This clonotype came up many times. The V gene is TRBV27, the J gene TRBJ2-3; D possibly matches TRBD1 or TRBD2 (5 bases each). The CDR3 is made up of 14 amino acids. V was shortened by 2 bases and J by 6 bases, with 12 bases between the two germline ends. Per the germline V gene, CDR1 is MNHEY and CDR2 is SMNVEV (reference sequence). The CDR3 loop is CASSLITGLDTQYF. The CDR3 DNA sequence: TGTGCCAGCAGTTTAATAACGGGGCTGGATACGCAGTATTTT.